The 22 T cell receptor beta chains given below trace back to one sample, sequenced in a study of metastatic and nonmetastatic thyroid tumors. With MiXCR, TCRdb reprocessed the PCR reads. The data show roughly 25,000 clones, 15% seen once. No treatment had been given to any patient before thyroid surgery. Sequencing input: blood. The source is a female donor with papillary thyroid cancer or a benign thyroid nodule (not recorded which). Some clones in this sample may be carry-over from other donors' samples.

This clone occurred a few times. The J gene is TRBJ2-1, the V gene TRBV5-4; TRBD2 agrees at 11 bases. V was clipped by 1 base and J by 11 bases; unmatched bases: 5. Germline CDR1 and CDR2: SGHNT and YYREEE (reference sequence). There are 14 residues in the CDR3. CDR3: CASSLTSGSTKQFF. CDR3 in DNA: TGTGCCAGCAGCTTGACTAGCGGGAGCACGAAGCAGTTCTTC.

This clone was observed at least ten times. For the CDR3, the DNA is TGTGCCAGCAGCCAGGGGGCGTCGGGTGGCTACACCTTC. Residues: CASSQGASGGYTF. The J gene is TRBJ1-2, the V gene TRBV28; 8 bases line up with TRBD1. The germline V gene encodes CDR1 MDHEN and CDR2 SYDVKM. Trimming took 6 bases from V and 7 from J; bases not matched to a gene: 7. The CDR3 spans 13 residues.

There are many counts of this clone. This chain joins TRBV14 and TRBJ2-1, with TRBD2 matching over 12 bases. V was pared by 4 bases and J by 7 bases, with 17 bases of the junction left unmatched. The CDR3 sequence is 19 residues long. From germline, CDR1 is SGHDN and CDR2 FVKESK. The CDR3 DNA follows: TGTGCCAGCAGCCGCGTCAGGCCTAGCGGGAGGGCTATGGAGAATGAGCAGTTCTTC. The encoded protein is CASSRVRPSGRAMENEQFF.

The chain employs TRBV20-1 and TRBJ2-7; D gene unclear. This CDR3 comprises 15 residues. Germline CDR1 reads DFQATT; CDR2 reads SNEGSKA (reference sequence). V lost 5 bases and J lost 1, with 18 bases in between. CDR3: CSARKTPFVSYEQYF. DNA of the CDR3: TGCAGTGCTCGGAAGACCCCCTTTGTATCCTACGAGCAGTACTTC.

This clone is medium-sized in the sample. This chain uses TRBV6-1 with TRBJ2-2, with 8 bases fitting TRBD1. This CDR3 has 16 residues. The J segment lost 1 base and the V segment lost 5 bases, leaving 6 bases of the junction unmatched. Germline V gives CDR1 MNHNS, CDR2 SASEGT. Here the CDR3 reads CASSSGQERNTGELFF. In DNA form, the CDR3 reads TGTGCCAGCAGTTCGGGACAGGAAAGGAACACCGGGGAGCTGTTTTTT.

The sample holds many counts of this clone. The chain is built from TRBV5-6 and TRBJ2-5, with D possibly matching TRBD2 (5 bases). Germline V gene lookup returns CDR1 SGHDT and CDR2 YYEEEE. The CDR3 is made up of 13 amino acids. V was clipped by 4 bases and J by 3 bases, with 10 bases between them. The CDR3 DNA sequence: TGTGCCAGCAGCGGGCGAGGGAAAGAGACCCAGTACTTC. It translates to CASSGRGKETQYF.

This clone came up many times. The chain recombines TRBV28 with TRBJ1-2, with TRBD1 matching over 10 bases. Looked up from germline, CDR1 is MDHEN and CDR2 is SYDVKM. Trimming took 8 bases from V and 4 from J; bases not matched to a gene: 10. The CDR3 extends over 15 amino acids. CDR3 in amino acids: CASDRWDRGTYGYTF. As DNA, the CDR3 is TGTGCCAGCGACAGATGGGACAGGGGAACCTATGGCTACACCTTC.

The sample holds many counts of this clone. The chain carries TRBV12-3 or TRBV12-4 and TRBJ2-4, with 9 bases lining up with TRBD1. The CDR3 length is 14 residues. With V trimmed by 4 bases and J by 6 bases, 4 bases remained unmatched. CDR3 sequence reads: CASSSPGQGNIQYF. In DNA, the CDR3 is TGTGCCAGCAGTTCTCCGGGACAGGGAAACATTCAGTACTTC.

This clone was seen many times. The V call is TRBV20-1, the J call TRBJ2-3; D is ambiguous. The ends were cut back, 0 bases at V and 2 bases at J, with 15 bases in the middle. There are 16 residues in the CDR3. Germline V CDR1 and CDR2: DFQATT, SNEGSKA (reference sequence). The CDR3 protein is CSARDFNDPSTDTQYF. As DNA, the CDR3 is TGCAGTGCTAGAGACTTCAACGACCCCTCCACAGATACGCAGTATTTT.

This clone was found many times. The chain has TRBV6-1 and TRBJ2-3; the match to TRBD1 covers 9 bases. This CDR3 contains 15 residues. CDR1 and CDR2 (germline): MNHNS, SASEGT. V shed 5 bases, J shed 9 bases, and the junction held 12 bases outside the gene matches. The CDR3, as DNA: TGTGCCAGCAGTTCAACAGGGGGCGCGCAAAAAACGCAGTATTTT. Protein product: CASSSTGGAQKTQYF.

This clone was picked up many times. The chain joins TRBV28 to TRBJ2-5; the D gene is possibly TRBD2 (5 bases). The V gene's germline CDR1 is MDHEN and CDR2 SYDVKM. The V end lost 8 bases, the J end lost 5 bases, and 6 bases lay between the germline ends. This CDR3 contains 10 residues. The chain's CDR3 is CASRGETQYF. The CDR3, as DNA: TGTGCCAGCCGAGGGGAGACCCAGTACTTC.

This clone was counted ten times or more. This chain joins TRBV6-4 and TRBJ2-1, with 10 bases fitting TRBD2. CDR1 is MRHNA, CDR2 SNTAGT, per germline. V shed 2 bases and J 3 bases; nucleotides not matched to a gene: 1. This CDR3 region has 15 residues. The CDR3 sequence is CASSDGTSDYNEQFF. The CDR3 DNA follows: TGTGCCAGCAGTGACGGGACTAGCGACTACAATGAGCAGTTCTTC.

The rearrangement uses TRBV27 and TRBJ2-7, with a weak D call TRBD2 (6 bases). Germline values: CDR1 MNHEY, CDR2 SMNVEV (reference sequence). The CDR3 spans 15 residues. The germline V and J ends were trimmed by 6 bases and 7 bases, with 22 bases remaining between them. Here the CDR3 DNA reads TGTGCCAGCAGCCACCCCGGGAGTCTGTTCGATGAGCAGTACTTC. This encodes CASSHPGSLFDEQYF.

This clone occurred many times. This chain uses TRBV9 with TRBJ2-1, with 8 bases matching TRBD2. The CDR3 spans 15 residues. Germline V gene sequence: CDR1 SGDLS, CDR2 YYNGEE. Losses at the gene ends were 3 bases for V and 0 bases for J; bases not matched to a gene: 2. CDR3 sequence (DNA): TGTGCCAGCAGCGCCGGACTAGCCTCCTACAATGAGCAGTTCTTC. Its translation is CASSAGLASYNEQFF.

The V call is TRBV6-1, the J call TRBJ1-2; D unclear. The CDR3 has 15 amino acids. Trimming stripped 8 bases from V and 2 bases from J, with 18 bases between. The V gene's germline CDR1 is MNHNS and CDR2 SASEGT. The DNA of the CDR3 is TGTGCCAGCGTCCTTTACCCGATGGGGAACTATGGCTACACCTTC. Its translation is CASVLYPMGNYGYTF.

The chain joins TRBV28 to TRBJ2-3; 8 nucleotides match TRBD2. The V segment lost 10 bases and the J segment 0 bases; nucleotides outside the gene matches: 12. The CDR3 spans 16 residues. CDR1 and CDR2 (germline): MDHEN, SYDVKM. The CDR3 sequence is CAIFSRGGLSTDTQYF. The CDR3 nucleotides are TGTGCCATCTTCTCTCGGGGGGGCTTGAGCACAGATACGCAGTATTTT.

The CDR3 sequence: CASCRGGLNTEAFF. The CDR3 nucleotides are TGTGCCAGCTGTCGGGGGGGGTTGAACACTGAAGCTTTCTTT. This sequence joins TRBV28 and TRBJ1-1; D is perhaps TRBD1 (5 bases). The germline gives CDR1 MDHEN, CDR2 SYDVKM. V was cut by 8 bases and J by 0 bases, with 13 bases left in between. The CDR3 totals 14 residues.

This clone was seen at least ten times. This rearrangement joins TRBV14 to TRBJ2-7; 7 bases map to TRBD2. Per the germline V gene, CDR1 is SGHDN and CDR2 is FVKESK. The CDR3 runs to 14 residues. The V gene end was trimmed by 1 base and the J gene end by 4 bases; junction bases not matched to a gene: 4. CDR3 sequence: CASSQGGGWYEQYF. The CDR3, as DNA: TGTGCCAGCAGCCAAGGGGGGGGATGGTACGAGCAGTACTTC.

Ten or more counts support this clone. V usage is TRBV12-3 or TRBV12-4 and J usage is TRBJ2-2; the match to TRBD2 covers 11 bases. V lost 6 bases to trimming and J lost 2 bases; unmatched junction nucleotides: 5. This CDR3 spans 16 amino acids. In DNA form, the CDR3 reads TGTGCCAGCAGCACTAGCGGGGGCTATAACACCGGGGAGCTGTTTTTT. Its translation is CASSTSGGYNTGELFF.

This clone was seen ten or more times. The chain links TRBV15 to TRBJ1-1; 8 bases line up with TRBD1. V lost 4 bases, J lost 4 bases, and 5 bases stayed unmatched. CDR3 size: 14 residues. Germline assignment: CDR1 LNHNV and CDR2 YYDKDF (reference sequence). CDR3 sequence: CATSIGQGTTEAFF. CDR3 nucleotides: TGTGCCACCAGCATTGGACAGGGAACCACTGAAGCTTTCTTT.

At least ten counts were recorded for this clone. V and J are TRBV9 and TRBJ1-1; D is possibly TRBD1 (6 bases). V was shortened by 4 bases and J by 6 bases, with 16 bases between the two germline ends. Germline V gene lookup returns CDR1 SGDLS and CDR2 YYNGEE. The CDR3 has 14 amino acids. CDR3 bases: TGTGCCAGCAGCTTGGGGGGGGCGAGATCTGAAGCTTTCTTT. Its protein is CASSLGGARSEAFF.

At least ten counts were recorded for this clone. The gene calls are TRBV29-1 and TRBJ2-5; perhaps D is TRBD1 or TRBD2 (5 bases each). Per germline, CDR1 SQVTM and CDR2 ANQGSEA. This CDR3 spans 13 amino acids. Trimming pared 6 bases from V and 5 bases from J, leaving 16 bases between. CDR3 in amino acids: CSVGPGLGETQYF. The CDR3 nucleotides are TGCAGCGTCGGTCCGGGGCTGGGGGAGACCCAGTACTTC.